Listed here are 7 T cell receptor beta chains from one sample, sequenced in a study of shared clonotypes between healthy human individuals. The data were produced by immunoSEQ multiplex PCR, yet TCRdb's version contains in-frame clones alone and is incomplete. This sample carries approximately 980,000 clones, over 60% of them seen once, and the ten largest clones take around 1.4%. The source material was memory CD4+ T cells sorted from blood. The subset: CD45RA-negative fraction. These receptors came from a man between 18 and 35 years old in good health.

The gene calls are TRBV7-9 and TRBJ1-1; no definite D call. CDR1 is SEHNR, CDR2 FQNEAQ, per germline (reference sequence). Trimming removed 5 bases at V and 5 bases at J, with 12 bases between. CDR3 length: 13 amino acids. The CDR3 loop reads CASSHNERTEAFF. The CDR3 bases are TGTGCCAGCAGCCATAACGAGAGGACTGAAGCTTTCTTT.

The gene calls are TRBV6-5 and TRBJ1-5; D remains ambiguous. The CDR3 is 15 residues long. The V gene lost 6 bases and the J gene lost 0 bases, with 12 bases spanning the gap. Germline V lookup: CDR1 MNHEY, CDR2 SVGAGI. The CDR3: CASSSSGNSNQPQHF. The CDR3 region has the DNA TGTGCCAGCAGCTCCAGCGGGAATAGCAATCAGCCCCAGCATTTT.

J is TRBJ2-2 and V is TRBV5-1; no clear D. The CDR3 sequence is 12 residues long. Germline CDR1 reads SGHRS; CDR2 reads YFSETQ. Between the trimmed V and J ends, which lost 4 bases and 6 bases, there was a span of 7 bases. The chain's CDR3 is CASSQTSGELFF. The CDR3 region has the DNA TGCGCCAGCAGCCAAACGTCCGGGGAGCTGTTTTTT. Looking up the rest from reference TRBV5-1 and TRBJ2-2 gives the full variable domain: KAGVTQTPRYLIKTRGQQVTLSCSPISGHRSVSWYQQTPGQGLQFLFEYFSETQRNKGNFPGRFSGRQFSNSRSEMNVSTLELGDSALYLCASSQTSGELFFGEGSRLTVL.

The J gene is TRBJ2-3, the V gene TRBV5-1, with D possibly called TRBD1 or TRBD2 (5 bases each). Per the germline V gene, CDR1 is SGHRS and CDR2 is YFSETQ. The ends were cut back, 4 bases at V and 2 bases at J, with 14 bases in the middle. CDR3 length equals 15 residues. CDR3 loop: CASSSEGIYTDTQYF. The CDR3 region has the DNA TGCGCCAGCAGCAGCGAGGGGATTTACACAGATACGCAGTATTTT.

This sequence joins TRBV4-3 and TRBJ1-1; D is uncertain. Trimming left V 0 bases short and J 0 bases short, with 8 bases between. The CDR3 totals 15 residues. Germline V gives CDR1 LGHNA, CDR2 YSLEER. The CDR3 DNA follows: TGCGCCAGCAGCCAAGAGGGGAGAATGAACACTGAAGCTTTCTTT. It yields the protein CASSQEGRMNTEAFF.

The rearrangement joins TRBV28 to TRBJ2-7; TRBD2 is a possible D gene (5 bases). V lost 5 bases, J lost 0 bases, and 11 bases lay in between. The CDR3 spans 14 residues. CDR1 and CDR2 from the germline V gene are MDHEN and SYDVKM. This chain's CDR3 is CASSGPGISYEQYF. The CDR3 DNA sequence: TGTGCCAGCAGTGGGCCGGGGATCTCCTACGAGCAGTACTTC. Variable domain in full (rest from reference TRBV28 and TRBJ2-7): DVKVTQSSRYLVKRTGEKVFLECVQDMDHENMFWYRQDPGLGLRLIYFSYDVKMKEKGDIPEGYSVSREKKERFSLILESASTNQTSMYLCASSGPGISYEQYFGPGTRLTVT.

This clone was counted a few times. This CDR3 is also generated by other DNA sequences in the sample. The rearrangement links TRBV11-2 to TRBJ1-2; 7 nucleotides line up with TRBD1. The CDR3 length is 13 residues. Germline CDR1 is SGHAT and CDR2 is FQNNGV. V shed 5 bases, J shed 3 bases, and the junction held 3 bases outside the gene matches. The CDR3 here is CASSPGGHYGYTF. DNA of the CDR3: TGTGCCAGCAGCCCAGGGGGACACTATGGCTACACCTTC.